A single sample is the source of the 8 T cell receptor beta chains below, sequenced in a study of blood T cell repertoires in COVID-19. The protocol was immunoSEQ multiplex PCR, while the TCRdb copy is restricted to in-frame clones and leaves out a portion. Of about 110,000 clones in the sample, about nine tenths were seen once. Specimen: peripheral blood. The receptors come from a woman aged 25 to 45 with acute or convalescent COVID-19.

The chain is built from TRBV7-9 and TRBJ1-2, with 8 bases lining up with TRBD1. Trimming cost V 4 bases and J 4 bases; bases outside gene matches: 5. CDR1 and CDR2 from the germline V gene are SEHNR and FQNEAQ (reference sequence). The CDR3 consists of 14 residues. CDR3 amino acids: CASSSTGTGYGYTF. Written as DNA, the CDR3 is TGTGCCAGCAGCTCGACCGGGACAGGCTATGGCTACACCTTC.

The CDR3 nucleotides are TGCGCCAGCAGCCCGGACTATGAGCAGTTCTTC. Its translation is CASSPDYEQFF. The V call is TRBV5-1, the J call TRBJ2-1; a weak D match, TRBD2 (5 bases). Germline V lookup: CDR1 SGHRS, CDR2 YFSETQ. The CDR3 loop spans 11 amino acids. V was trimmed by 4 bases and J by 8 bases, leaving 7 bases between them.

V and J are TRBV4-3 and TRBJ2-5, with D uncertain. The CDR3 sequence is 15 residues long. From germline, CDR1 is LGHNA and CDR2 YSLEER. The V end was cut by 0 bases, the J end by 5 bases, with 13 bases between. Here the CDR3 DNA reads TGCGCCAGCAGCCAAGATAGTCCTCTCGGGGAGACCCAGTACTTC. Translating it yields CASSQDSPLGETQYF.

The chain links TRBV7-2 to TRBJ1-1; 7 bases match TRBD1. Germline-derived CDR1 and CDR2 are SGHTA and FQGNSA. With V trimmed by 6 bases and J by 8 bases, 9 bases remained unmatched. The CDR3 is 13 residues long. CDR3 sequence (DNA): TGTGCCAGCAGGGAAATAGGGGGCAGGGAAGCTTTCTTT. Amino acids: CASREIGGREAFF.

The gene calls are TRBV7-2 and TRBJ1-2; TRBD1 matches 7 bases. The V segment lost 3 bases and the J segment 4 bases; nucleotides outside the gene matches: 8. CDR3 length: 15 residues. Germline CDR1 SGHTA, CDR2 FQGNSA. CDR3 residues: CASSLGTGTAYGYTF. The CDR3 region has the DNA TGTGCCAGCAGCTTGGGAACCGGGACAGCCTATGGCTACACCTTC.

This clone has just one count. The V and J genes are TRBV5-1 and TRBJ1-1; no definite D call. Germline V gene lookup returns CDR1 SGHRS and CDR2 YFSETQ. V dropped 3 bases and J dropped 1 base, with 10 bases sitting between them. The CDR3 is made up of 14 amino acids. The CDR3 DNA sequence: TGCGCCAGCAGCTCTTACAATTGGAACACTGAAGCTTTCTTT. As protein: CASSSYNWNTEAFF.

This sequence joins TRBV20-1 and TRBJ1-2; D is ambiguous. The CDR3 has 10 residues. The germline CDR1 and CDR2 sequences are DFQATT and SNEGSKA (reference sequence). In nucleotides, the CDR3 is TGCAGGGTTAACTCCTATGGCTACACCTTC. Translated, it gives CRVNSYGYTF.

The J gene is TRBJ1-3, the V gene TRBV4-3; D call uncertain. CDR3 length: 15 residues. V lost 0 bases, J lost 3 bases, and 9 bases lay in between. Germline V CDR1 and CDR2: LGHNA, YSLEER. This chain's CDR3 is CASSQDRIDGNTIYF. The CDR3 DNA sequence: TGCGCCAGCAGCCAAGATCGAATAGATGGAAACACCATATATTTT.